Presented here are 30 T cell receptor beta chains from one specimen sequenced in a study of OX40 agonist ivuxolimab in advanced cancers. Clones were read by immunoSEQ multiplex PCR, and TCRdb kept only the in-frame ones, dropping some. The table includes fewer than 35,000 clones, 88% detected once. The sequencing used CD4+ or CD8+ T cells sorted from blood, collected in a trial of the OX40 agonist ivuxolimab. The receptors here all came from an adult with an advanced solid tumor such as melanoma, head and neck, liver or kidney cancer.

J is TRBJ1-4 and V is TRBV29-1; no reliable D call. CDR3 length: 12 amino acids. Trimming removed 0 bases at V and 8 bases at J, with 7 bases between. Looked up from germline, CDR1 is SQVTM and CDR2 is ANQGSEA. The CDR3 nucleotides are TGCAGCGTTGAAGATCTAGAAGAAAAACTGTTTTTT. Translation: CSVEDLEEKLFF.

The V call is TRBV6-5, the J call TRBJ2-3; 7 nucleotides agree with TRBD1. The V gene's germline CDR1 is MNHEY and CDR2 SVGAGI. Trimming removed 5 bases from V and 0 bases from J; junction bases left unmatched: 5. This CDR3 spans 15 amino acids. The CDR3 sequence: CASSNTGASTDTQYF. The CDR3 nucleotides are TGTGCCAGCAGTAATACAGGGGCTAGCACAGATACGCAGTATTTT.

The chain joins TRBV25-1 to TRBJ2-2; D may be TRBD1 (5 bases). CDR3 length equals 13 residues. Per the germline V gene, CDR1 is MGHDK and CDR2 is SYGVNS. V lost 3 bases and J 3 bases, leaving 5 bases between the germline ends. CDR3 sequence: CASSDRDTGELFF. Written as DNA, the CDR3 is TGTGCCAGCAGTGACAGGGACACCGGGGAGCTGTTTTTT.

The rearrangement joins TRBV27 to TRBJ2-7, with a tentative D call TRBD2 (6 bases). The CDR3 is 14 amino acids. The V gene's germline CDR1 is MNHEY and CDR2 SMNVEV (reference sequence). V lost 6 bases, J lost 1 base, and 13 bases lay in between. The CDR3 is CASSLARTSYEQYF. For the CDR3, the DNA is TGTGCCAGCAGCCTAGCGCGGACGTCCTACGAGCAGTACTTC.

CDR3 nucleotides: TGTGCCAGCAGCTTAAGTTGGGACAGGGGCGAGCAGTACTTC. Protein: CASSLSWDRGEQYF. This chain links TRBV7-8 with TRBJ2-7; 10 nucleotides agree with TRBD1. This CDR3 spans 14 amino acids. Germline assignment: CDR1 SGHVS and CDR2 FQNEAQ. V lost 2 bases and J lost 6; bases outside the gene matches: 4.

The chain recombines TRBV10-3 with TRBJ2-7, with 8 bases fitting TRBD1. The CDR3 consists of 11 residues. CDR1 is ENHRY and CDR2 is SYGVKD in the germline V gene. V lost 8 bases to trimming and J lost 6 bases; unmatched junction nucleotides: 3. In DNA, the CDR3 is TGTGCCATCGAGACAGGGGCCGAGCAGTACTTC. Its protein is CAIETGAEQYF.

This sequence joins TRBV6-1 and TRBJ2-1, with a tentative D call TRBD2 (6 bases). The CDR3 runs to 14 residues. Trimming cost V 4 bases and J 4 bases, with 11 bases left between them. Germline V lookup: CDR1 MNHNS, CDR2 SASEGT. The CDR3 here is CASSVEGRYNEQFF. For the CDR3, the DNA is TGTGCCAGCAGTGTGGAGGGGAGGTACAATGAGCAGTTCTTC.

The chain is built from TRBV11-2 and TRBJ2-5, with D hard to call. The J call may be incorrect, as the DNA end agrees better with TRBJ2-7. This CDR3 region has 12 residues. Germline loops: CDR1 SGHAT, CDR2 FQNNGV. The DNA of the CDR3 is TGTGCCAGCAGCTCCGGGTGGAACGAGCAGTACTTC. This encodes CASSSGWNEQYF.

The rearrangement uses TRBV25-1 and TRBJ2-7; tentative D call: TRBD1 (5 bases). Trimming took 2 bases from V and 4 from J, leaving 15 bases between them. The germline gives CDR1 MGHDK, CDR2 SYGVNS. The CDR3 length is 15 residues. The CDR3 loop reads CASSEPQGGFYEQYF. CDR3 DNA: TGTGCCAGCAGTGAACCGCAGGGTGGTTTTTACGAGCAGTACTTC.

The J gene is TRBJ2-5, the V gene TRBV28; the match to TRBD2 covers 8 bases. The assigned J gene may be wrong: the sequence end matches TRBJ2-7 better. The CDR3 has 14 amino acids. Germline V gene lookup returns CDR1 MDHEN and CDR2 SYDVKM. CDR3 nucleotides: TGTGCCAGCAGTTTTATCAGCGGGGGCTACGAGCAGTACTTC. Translated: CASSFISGGYEQYF.

V gene TRBV28 combines with J gene TRBJ1-2, with D tentatively TRBD1 (6 bases). V dropped 2 bases and J dropped 5 bases, with 15 bases sitting between them. Per germline, CDR1 MDHEN and CDR2 SYDVKM. This CDR3 spans 15 amino acids. CDR3 coding DNA: TGTGCCAGCAGTTTACCGGAAGGGGGGATATATGGCTACACCTTC. This gives the protein CASSLPEGGIYGYTF.

This chain connects TRBV13 to TRBJ1-2, with D maybe TRBD1 (5 bases). The CDR3 has 14 residues. V was cut by 3 bases and J by 6 bases, with 14 bases left in between. Germline assignment: CDR1 PRHDT and CDR2 FYEKMQ (reference sequence). The CDR3 loop is CASSFGGTRDGYTF. The CDR3 region has the DNA TGTGCCAGCAGCTTTGGGGGGACCCGTGATGGCTACACCTTC. The variable domain in full, completed from reference TRBV13 and TRBJ1-2, reads AAGVIQSPRHLIKEKRETATLKCYPIPRHDTVYWYQQGPGQDPQFLISFYEKMQSDKGSIPDRFSAQQFSDYHSELNMSSLELGDSALYFCASSFGGTRDGYTFGSGTRLTVV.

In its sample, this clone was seen a few times. V is TRBV5-4 and J is TRBJ1-1; D remains ambiguous. The length of the CDR3 is 11 residues. The germline gives CDR1 SGHNT, CDR2 YYREEE (reference sequence). V was trimmed by 2 bases and J by 4 bases, leaving 3 bases between them. CDR3 residues: CASSFGTEAFF. The CDR3 DNA reads TGTGCCAGCAGCTTTGGCACTGAAGCTTTCTTT.

This chain connects TRBV27 to TRBJ1-2; D remains ambiguous. The CDR3 is 16 amino acids. V gave up 2 bases and J gave up 1 base, with 14 bases separating them. Germline V gene lookup returns CDR1 MNHEY and CDR2 SMNVEV (reference sequence). The CDR3 loop is CASSLQQETFNYGYTF. The CDR3 nucleotides read TGTGCCAGCAGTTTACAGCAGGAAACTTTTAACTATGGCTACACCTTC.

This rearrangement joins TRBV2 to TRBJ2-3, with 8 bases identical to TRBD2. Looked up from germline, CDR1 is SNHLY and CDR2 is FYNNEI. Trimming at V came to 11 bases and at J to 6 bases, leaving 16 bases not matched to a gene. The CDR3 extends over 15 amino acids. The CDR3, as DNA: TGTGCCCGCAATAATGGGGCGGGGGGCGAGGATACGCAGTATTTT. This codes for CARNNGAGGEDTQYF.

The rearrangement uses TRBV27 and TRBJ2-7, with D possibly being TRBD1 or TRBD2 (5 bases each). The CDR3 has 13 amino acids. V was pared by 1 base and J by 5 bases, with 9 bases between. CDR1 MNHEY and CDR2 SMNVEV come from the germline V gene (reference sequence). CDR3 nucleotide sequence: TGTGCCAGCAGTTTATTGGGGGTGCACGAGCAGTACTTC. It codes for CASSLLGVHEQYF.

In DNA, the CDR3 is TGTGCCAGCAGCCCTTGGACTAGCTTTGATACGCAGTATTTT. Its protein product is CASSPWTSFDTQYF. This sequence joins TRBV9 and TRBJ2-3; 8 nucleotides match TRBD2. This CDR3 has 14 amino acids. After removal of 4 bases from V and 6 bases from J, the junction contained 7 bases not matched to a gene. The germline V gene encodes CDR1 SGDLS and CDR2 YYNGEE.

V usage is TRBV2 and J usage is TRBJ2-1, with 8 bases aligning to TRBD1. With 3 bases clipped from V and 5 bases from J, the junction kept 3 bases outside the gene matches. Germline loops: CDR1 SNHLY, CDR2 FYNNEI. CDR3 length: 14 residues. The CDR3 bases are TGTGCCAGCAGTGATAGGACAGGGAACAATGAGCAGTTCTTC. As protein: CASSDRTGNNEQFF.

This clone has just one count. V and J are TRBV9 and TRBJ2-2; 7 nucleotides align to TRBD1. The germline CDR1 and CDR2 sequences are SGDLS and YYNGEE. V was pared by 3 bases and J by 3 bases, with 5 bases of the junction left unmatched. This CDR3 contains 15 residues. The CDR3 nucleotides are TGTGCCAGCAGCGCGACAGGGAAATACACCGGGGAGCTGTTTTTT. Its translation is CASSATGKYTGELFF.

This sequence joins TRBV7-2 and TRBJ2-5, with TRBD1 matching over 7 bases. The J call could be wrong; TRBJ2-7 is a better fit for the DNA end. Germline V gives CDR1 SGHTA, CDR2 FQGNSA. The CDR3 totals 14 residues. The CDR3 DNA is TGTGCCAGCAGCTTCGGGGCAGGGGGCTACGAGCAGTACTTC. This sequence encodes CASSFGAGGYEQYF.

This clone was observed a few times. The chain carries TRBV5-6 and TRBJ1-2, with 9 nucleotides matching TRBD1. CDR3 length: 15 amino acids. Per the germline V gene, CDR1 is SGHDT and CDR2 is YYEEEE. Trimming at V came to 6 bases and at J to 3 bases, leaving 9 bases not matched to a gene. CDR3 region: CASKPRDRVDYGYTF. CDR3 nucleotide sequence: TGTGCCAGCAAGCCCCGGGACAGGGTCGACTATGGCTACACCTTC.

This chain joins TRBV4-1 and TRBJ2-7, with a weak D call TRBD1 (6 bases). The CDR3 runs 14 residues. Germline V CDR1 and CDR2: MGHRA, YSYEKL. V dropped 0 bases and J dropped 4 bases, with 10 bases sitting between them. The CDR3 protein is CASSQDPDSYEQYF. The CDR3 DNA follows: TGCGCCAGCAGCCAAGACCCGGACAGTTACGAGCAGTACTTC.

The V and J genes are TRBV11-1 and TRBJ2-7, with unresolved D. The V gene's germline CDR1 is SGHAT and CDR2 FQDESV (reference sequence). Trimming stripped 3 bases from V and 3 bases from J, with 3 bases between. This CDR3 contains 11 residues. The CDR3 here is CASSFNYEQYF. The CDR3 DNA follows: TGTGCCAGCAGCTTCAACTACGAGCAGTACTTC.

This clone was observed a handful of times. V and J are TRBV29-1 and TRBJ2-7; no firm D call. V was trimmed by 2 bases and J by 0 bases, leaving 14 bases between them. This CDR3 spans 15 amino acids. Germline values: CDR1 SQVTM, CDR2 ANQGSEA. The CDR3 DNA reads TGCAGCGTTGAAATTGAGGACGGAACCTCCTACGAGCAGTACTTC. It encodes CSVEIEDGTSYEQYF.

V usage is TRBV28 and J usage is TRBJ2-2; 15 bases line up with TRBD2. The junction had 11 bases not matched to a gene; V was cut back by 4 bases and J by 2 bases. The CDR3 is 20 residues long. CDR1 and CDR2 from the germline V gene are MDHEN and SYDVKM. The CDR3 spells CASSSPFLGLAGGNTGELFF. The CDR3 DNA reads as TGTGCCAGCAGTTCGCCCTTTCTGGGACTAGCGGGGGGCAACACCGGGGAGCTGTTTTTT.

The CDR3 reads CASSPGQGRDGYTF. The CDR3 DNA reads TGTGCCAGCAGCCCCGGACAGGGTAGGGATGGCTACACCTTC. J is TRBJ1-2 and V is TRBV11-2, with 8 bases that match TRBD1. V shed 5 bases, J shed 6 bases, and the junction held 8 bases outside the gene matches. Germline CDR1 SGHAT, CDR2 FQNNGV. The CDR3 is 14 amino acids.

This clone has a single count. This CDR3 is CASSYWPGVSYEQYF. CDR3 in DNA: TGTGCCAGCAGTTACTGGCCAGGGGTCTCCTACGAGCAGTACTTC. The chain combines TRBV6-8 with TRBJ2-7, with D possibly being TRBD1 (6 bases). The CDR3 sequence is 15 residues long. Trimming cost V 1 base and J 0 bases, with 10 bases left between them. Germline loops: CDR1 MNHGY, CDR2 SAAAGT.

J is TRBJ2-2 and V is TRBV5-1; D remains unclear. Trimming took 2 bases from V and 0 from J, leaving 11 bases between them. The CDR3 spans 16 residues. The germline V gene encodes CDR1 SGHRS and CDR2 YFSETQ. This chain's CDR3 is CASSLGVASNTGELFF. The CDR3 nucleotides read TGCGCCAGCAGCTTAGGTGTAGCATCGAACACCGGGGAGCTGTTTTTT.

The genes are TRBV30 and TRBJ2-7; D not certain. CDR1 and CDR2 from the germline V gene are GTSNPN and SVGIG (reference sequence). V was shortened by 1 base and J by 2 bases, with 9 bases between the two germline ends. The CDR3 length is 13 residues. CDR3 sequence reads: CAWSGVATYEQYF. CDR3 DNA sequence: TGTGCCTGGAGTGGTGTCGCAACCTACGAGCAGTACTTC.

The chain has TRBV28 and TRBJ1-1; 7 bases fit TRBD1. This CDR3 has 17 residues. The V segment lost 5 bases and the J segment 0 bases; nucleotides outside the gene matches: 12. Looked up from germline, CDR1 is MDHEN and CDR2 is SYDVKM. In nucleotides, the CDR3 is TGTGCCAGCAGTAGTAGTCCTGACAGGGATTTGAACACTGAAGCTTTCTTT. It yields the protein CASSSSPDRDLNTEAFF.